The 18 T cell receptor beta chains below come from one sample, sequenced in a study of T-cell memory formation after mild COVID-19. MiXCR, applied by TCRdb to the 5' RACE reads, yields one record per CDR3 protein. The table includes some 150,000 distinct CDR3 sequences, under 7% detected once. Material: PBMCs or a T cell subset sorted from them (not recorded which). The receptors derive from an adult woman who had mild COVID-19 (a few samples of this study predate the infection). Cell type and time point are not known.

This clonotype was observed many times. This chain links TRBV5-1 with TRBJ1-2, with 8 bases fitting TRBD1. V dropped 4 bases and J dropped 4; count of bases not matched to a gene: 15. Germline-derived CDR1 and CDR2 are SGHRS and YFSETQ. The CDR3 covers 17 residues. This chain's CDR3 is CASSPSGTGQTGYGYTF. In nucleotides, the CDR3 is TGCGCCAGCAGCCCTTCCGGGACAGGACAGACTGGCTATGGCTACACCTTC. The full variable domain, in which reference TRBV5-1 and TRBJ1-2 provide the parts outside the CDR3, is KAGVTQTPRYLIKTRGQQVTLSCSPISGHRSVSWYQQTPGQGLQFLFEYFSETQRNKGNFPGRFSGRQFSNSRSEMNVSTLELGDSALYLCASSPSGTGQTGYGYTFGSGTRLTVV.

This clonotype was seen more than once but under ten times. The J gene is TRBJ1-6, the V gene TRBV2, with a possible D match to TRBD1 (5 bases). V was clipped by 6 bases and J by 0 bases, with 6 bases between them. The CDR3 runs 14 residues. CDR1 and CDR2 (germline): SNHLY, FYNNEI. As DNA, the CDR3 is TGTGCCAGCAGAGGGGACTCCTATAATTCACCCCTCCACTTT. It translates to CASRGDSYNSPLHF.

This clonotype has a handful of counts. This chain uses TRBV7-2 with TRBJ2-4; maybe TRBD2 (5 bases). Trimming removed 5 bases at V and 0 bases at J, with 14 bases between. The CDR3 is made up of 16 amino acids. Germline assignment: CDR1 SGHTA and CDR2 FQGNSA. The CDR3 loop is CASSHPEALAKNIQYF. The CDR3 DNA follows: TGTGCCAGCAGCCACCCGGAGGCCCTAGCCAAAAACATTCAGTACTTC.

This clonotype was detected ten times or more. This chain uses TRBV7-8 with TRBJ1-6; D not certain. V was trimmed by 7 bases and J by 5 bases, leaving 9 bases between them. CDR3 size: 13 residues. The germline V gene encodes CDR1 SGHVS and CDR2 FQNEAQ. CDR3 protein: CASTETNNSPLHF. The CDR3 nucleotides are TGTGCCAGCACAGAGACAAATAATTCACCCCTCCACTTT.

This clonotype occurred a few times. V usage is TRBV12-3 or TRBV12-4 and J usage is TRBJ1-2, with a weak D call TRBD1 (5 bases). The germline V and J ends were trimmed by 6 bases and 12 bases, with 23 bases remaining between them. The CDR3 consists of 14 residues. The CDR3 DNA is TGTGCCAGCAGCCCTATCCGGGACGTCCGTGTGGACACCTTC. Translation: CASSPIRDVRVDTF.

This clonotype was detected many times. The genes are TRBV10-3 and TRBJ1-6, with D unclear. Germline V gene data show CDR1 as ENHRY and CDR2 as SYGVKD. With 0 bases removed from V and 10 bases from J, the gap between germline ends came to 13 bases. The CDR3 consists of 15 residues. The CDR3 spells CAISESGPWNSPLHF. CDR3 bases: TGTGCCATCAGTGAGTCCGGTCCGTGGAACTCACCCCTCCACTTT.

In its sample, this clonotype was seen once. A much larger clone sits a single nucleotide away, making a read error possible. The J gene is TRBJ2-7, the V gene TRBV30; TRBD1 aligns across 7 bases. The CDR3 contains 15 residues. Germline V lookup: CDR1 GTSNPN, CDR2 SVGIG (reference sequence). The CDR3 reads CAWRTTGSNSYERYF. CDR3 bases: TGTGCCTGGAGGACGACAGGGAGTAACTCCTACGAGCGGTACTTC.

This chain links TRBV5-6 with TRBJ2-7; TRBD2 matches 14 bases. CDR3 length: 15 amino acids. With 0 bases clipped from V and 8 bases from J, the junction kept 4 bases outside the gene matches. Germline-derived CDR1 and CDR2 are SGHDT and YYEEEE. For the CDR3, the DNA is TGTGCCAGCAGCTTGGGGGGACTAGCGGGAGATAAGCAGTACTTC. As protein: CASSLGGLAGDKQYF.

This clonotype was seen a handful of times. The chain combines TRBV12-3 or TRBV12-4 with TRBJ2-2; D unclear. Trimming pared 4 bases from V and 0 bases from J, leaving 9 bases between. This CDR3 is built from 15 residues. CDR3 DNA: TGTGCCAGCAGTTCCCCCGGTTCGAACACCGGGGAGCTGTTTTTT. This codes for CASSSPGSNTGELFF.

The rearrangement joins TRBV29-1 to TRBJ2-7; D is unresolved. Germline V gene lookup returns CDR1 SQVTM and CDR2 ANQGSEA. V was pared by 1 base and J by 3 bases, with 10 bases between. The CDR3 contains 13 residues. CDR3 loop: CSVEGDTYYEQYF. The CDR3 nucleotides read TGCAGCGTTGAAGGCGACACCTACTACGAGCAGTACTTC.

At least ten counts were recorded for this clonotype. The V gene is TRBV12-3 or TRBV12-4, the J gene TRBJ2-6, with 7 positions matching TRBD1. The CDR3 length is 18 residues. V was clipped by 6 bases and J by 0 bases; unmatched bases: 11. The DNA for the CDR3 is TGTGCCAGCAGCCCTAGAACAGGGGCCTACTCTGGGGCCAACGTCCTGACTTTC. Protein sequence: CASSPRTGAYSGANVLTF.

The genes are TRBV18 and TRBJ2-2, with 8 bases lining up with TRBD1. The V gene end was trimmed by 3 bases and the J gene end by 6 bases; junction bases not matched to a gene: 6. CDR1 and CDR2 (germline): KGHSH, LQKENI. The CDR3 sequence is 15 residues long. The CDR3 loop is CASSPGTGASGELFF. CDR3 in DNA: TGTGCCAGCTCACCCGGGACAGGAGCCTCCGGGGAGCTGTTTTTT.

The chain combines TRBV7-9 with TRBJ2-7; D gene ambiguous. CDR1 and CDR2 (germline): SEHNR, FQNEAQ (reference sequence). The length of the CDR3 is 12 residues. V was pared by 5 bases and J by 3 bases, with 8 bases between. The DNA of the CDR3 is TGTGCCAGCAGCCGACTGAACTACGAGCAGTACTTC. This translates into CASSRLNYEQYF.

This clonotype was picked up many times. J is TRBJ1-1 and V is TRBV5-1, with D possibly TRBD1 on 6 matching bases. Per germline, CDR1 SGHRS and CDR2 YFSETQ. Trimming took off 4 bases at V and 1 base at J, with 20 bases between the two ends. The CDR3 runs 17 residues. In DNA form, the CDR3 reads TGCGCCAGCAGCCGTAGCGGCACAGGGATAAAGAACACTGAAGCTTTCTTT. Protein product: CASSRSGTGIKNTEAFF.

This clonotype was counted ten times or more. The rearrangement links TRBV5-1 to TRBJ1-1; TRBD1 agrees at 9 bases. Trimming cost V 4 bases and J 2 bases; bases outside gene matches: 3. Germline V gene lookup returns CDR1 SGHRS and CDR2 YFSETQ. CDR3 length equals 14 residues. In DNA, the CDR3 is TGCGCCAGCAGCCGGGACAGGGAAAACACTGAAGCTTTCTTT. Translation: CASSRDRENTEAFF. The variable domain in full, with the rest retrieved from reference TRBV5-1 and TRBJ1-1, is KAGVTQTPRYLIKTRGQQVTLSCSPISGHRSVSWYQQTPGQGLQFLFEYFSETQRNKGNFPGRFSGRQFSNSRSEMNVSTLELGDSALYLCASSRDRENTEAFFGQGTRLTVV.

This clonotype was seen many times. The chain combines TRBV5-6 with TRBJ2-1; 11 bases map to TRBD2. Per germline, CDR1 SGHDT and CDR2 YYEEEE. V was pared by 3 bases and J by 16 bases, with 12 bases of the junction left unmatched. The CDR3 runs 14 residues. DNA for the CDR3: TGTGCCAGCAGCTGGAGACAGGTGGGACTAGCGGCCTTCTTC. This codes for CASSWRQVGLAAFF.

The rearrangement uses TRBV6-6 and TRBJ2-3; possibly TRBD1 or TRBD2 for D (5 bases each). This CDR3 spans 15 amino acids. CDR1 is MNHNY and CDR2 is SVGAGI in the germline V gene (reference sequence). With 2 bases removed from V and 4 bases from J, the gap between germline ends came to 13 bases. The chain's CDR3 is CASSYAGTPSDTQYF. The CDR3 bases are TGTGCCAGCAGTTACGCTGGGACCCCCTCAGATACGCAGTATTTT.

The chain combines TRBV12-3 or TRBV12-4 with TRBJ2-1; TRBD2 agrees at 13 bases. The CDR3 is 14 amino acids. The J segment lost 10 bases and the V segment lost 6 bases, leaving 6 bases of the junction unmatched. The CDR3: CASSRTSGGHEQFF. The DNA of the CDR3 is TGTGCCAGCAGCCGGACTAGCGGGGGACACGAGCAGTTCTTC.